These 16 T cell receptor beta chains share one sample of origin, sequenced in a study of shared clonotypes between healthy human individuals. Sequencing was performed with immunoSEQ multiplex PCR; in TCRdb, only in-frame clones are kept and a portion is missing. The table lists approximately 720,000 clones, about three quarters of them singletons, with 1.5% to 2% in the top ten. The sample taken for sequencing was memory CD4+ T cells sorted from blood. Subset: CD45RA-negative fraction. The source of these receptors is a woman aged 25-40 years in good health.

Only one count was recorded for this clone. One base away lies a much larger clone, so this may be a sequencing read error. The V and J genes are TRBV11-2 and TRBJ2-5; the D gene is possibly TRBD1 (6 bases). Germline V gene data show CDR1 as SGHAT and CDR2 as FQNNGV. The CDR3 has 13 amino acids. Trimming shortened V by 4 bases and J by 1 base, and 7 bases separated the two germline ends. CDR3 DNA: TGTGCCAGCAGCTGGGGGCCCCAAGAGACCCAGTACTTC. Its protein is CASSWGPQETQYF.

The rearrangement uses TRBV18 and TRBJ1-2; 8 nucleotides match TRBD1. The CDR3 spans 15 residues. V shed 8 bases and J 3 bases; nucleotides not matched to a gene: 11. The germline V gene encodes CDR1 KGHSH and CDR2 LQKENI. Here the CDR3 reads CASAELDRVDYGYTF. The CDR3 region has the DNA TGTGCCAGCGCGGAATTGGACAGGGTAGACTATGGCTACACCTTC.

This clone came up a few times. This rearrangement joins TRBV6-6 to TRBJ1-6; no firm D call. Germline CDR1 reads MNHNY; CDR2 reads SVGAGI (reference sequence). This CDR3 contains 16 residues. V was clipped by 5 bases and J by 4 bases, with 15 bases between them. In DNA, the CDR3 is TGTGCCAGCAGTACAAAAAGGACGGAGTATAATTCACCCCTCCACTTT. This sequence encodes CASSTKRTEYNSPLHF.

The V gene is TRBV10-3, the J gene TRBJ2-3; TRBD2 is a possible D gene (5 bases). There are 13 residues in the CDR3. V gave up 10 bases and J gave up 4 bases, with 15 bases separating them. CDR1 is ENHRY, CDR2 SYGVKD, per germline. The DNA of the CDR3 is TGTGCCACCCGGGAACCCGGGGCAGATACGCAGTATTTT. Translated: CATREPGADTQYF.

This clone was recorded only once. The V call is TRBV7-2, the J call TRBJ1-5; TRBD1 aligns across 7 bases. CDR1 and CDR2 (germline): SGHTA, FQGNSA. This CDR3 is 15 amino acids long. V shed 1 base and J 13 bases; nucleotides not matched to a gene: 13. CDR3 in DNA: TGTGCCAGCAGCTTAGAGATTGTCAGGGGGACTACTCAGCATTTT. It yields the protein CASSLEIVRGTTQHF.

This chain's CDR3 is CASIPGGDMNTEAFF. CDR3 in DNA: TGTGCCAGCATCCCGGGGGGGGATATGAACACTGAAGCTTTCTTT. The chain combines TRBV6-5 with TRBJ1-1, with D possibly being TRBD1 (5 bases). The CDR3 is 15 amino acids. CDR1 is MNHEY and CDR2 is SVGAGI in the germline V gene. Trimming left V 7 bases short and J 0 bases short, with 15 bases between.

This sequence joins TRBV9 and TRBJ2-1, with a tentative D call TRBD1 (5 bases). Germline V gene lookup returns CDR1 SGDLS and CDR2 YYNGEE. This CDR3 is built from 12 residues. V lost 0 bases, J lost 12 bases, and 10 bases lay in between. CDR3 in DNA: TGTGCCAGCAGCGTAGTTAGGGGTGGGCAGTTCTTC. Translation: CASSVVRGGQFF.

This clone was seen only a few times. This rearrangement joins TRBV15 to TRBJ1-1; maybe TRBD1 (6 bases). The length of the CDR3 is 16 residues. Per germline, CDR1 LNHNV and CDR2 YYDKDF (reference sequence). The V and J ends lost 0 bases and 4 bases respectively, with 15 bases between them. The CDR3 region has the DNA TGTGCCACCAGCAGAGATATGGGGGCTTCCAGCACTGAAGCTTTCTTT. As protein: CATSRDMGASSTEAFF.

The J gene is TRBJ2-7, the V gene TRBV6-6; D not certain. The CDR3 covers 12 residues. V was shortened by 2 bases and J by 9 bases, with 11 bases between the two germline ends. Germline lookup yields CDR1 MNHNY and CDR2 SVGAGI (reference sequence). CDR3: CASSYPSSGQYF. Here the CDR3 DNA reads TGTGCCAGCAGTTACCCGTCGTCGGGGCAGTACTTC.

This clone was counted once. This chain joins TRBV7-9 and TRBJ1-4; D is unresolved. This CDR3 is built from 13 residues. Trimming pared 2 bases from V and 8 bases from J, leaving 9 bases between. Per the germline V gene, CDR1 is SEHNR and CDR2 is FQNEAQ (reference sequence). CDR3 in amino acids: CASSLHFKEKLFF. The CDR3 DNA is TGTGCCAGCAGCTTACATTTTAAGGAAAAACTGTTTTTT. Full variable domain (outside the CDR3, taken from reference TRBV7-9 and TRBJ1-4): DTGVSQNPRHKITKRGQNVTFRCDPISEHNRLYWYRQTLGQGPEFLTYFQNEAQLEKSRLLSDRFSAERPKGSFSTLEIQRTEQGDSAMYLCASSLHFKEKLFFGSGTQLSVL.

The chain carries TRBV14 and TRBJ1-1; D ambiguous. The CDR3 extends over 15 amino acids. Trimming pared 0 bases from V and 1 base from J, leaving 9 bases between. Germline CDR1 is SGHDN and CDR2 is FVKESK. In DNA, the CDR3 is TGTGCCAGCAGCCAAGACCGGAGTGCGAACACTGAAGCTTTCTTT. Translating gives CASSQDRSANTEAFF. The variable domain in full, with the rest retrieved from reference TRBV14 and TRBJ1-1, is EAGVTQFPSHSVIEKGQTVTLRCDPISGHDNLYWYRRVMGKEIKFLLHFVKESKQDESGMPNNRFLAERTGGTYSTLKVQPAELEDSGVYFCASSQDRSANTEAFFGQGTRLTVV.

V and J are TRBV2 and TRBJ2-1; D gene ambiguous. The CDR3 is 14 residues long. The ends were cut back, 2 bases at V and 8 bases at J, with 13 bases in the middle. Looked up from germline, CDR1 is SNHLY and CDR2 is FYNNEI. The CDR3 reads CASSELPPSDEQFF. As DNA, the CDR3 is TGTGCCAGCAGTGAACTACCGCCGTCCGATGAGCAGTTCTTC.

The CDR3 loop is CASSLPMDKPNQPQHF. The DNA for the CDR3 is TGTGCCAGCAGTTTGCCCATGGACAAACCTAATCAGCCCCAGCATTTT. This chain uses TRBV28 with TRBJ1-5, with D possibly being TRBD1 (5 bases). The CDR3 has 16 amino acids. Trimming took off 3 bases at V and 4 bases at J, with 16 bases between the two ends. CDR1 is MDHEN and CDR2 is SYDVKM in the germline V gene.

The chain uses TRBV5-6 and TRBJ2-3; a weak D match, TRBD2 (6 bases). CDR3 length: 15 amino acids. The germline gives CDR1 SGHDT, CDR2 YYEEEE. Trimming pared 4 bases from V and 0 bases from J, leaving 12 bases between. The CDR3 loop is CASSGRDSSTDTQYF. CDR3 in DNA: TGTGCCAGCAGCGGCCGGGACTCTAGCACAGATACGCAGTATTTT.

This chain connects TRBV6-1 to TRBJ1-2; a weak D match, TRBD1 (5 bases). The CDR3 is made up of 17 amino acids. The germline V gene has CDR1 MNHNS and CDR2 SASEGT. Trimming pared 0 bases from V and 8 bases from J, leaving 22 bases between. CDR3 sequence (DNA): TGTGCCAGCAGTGAAGCGCTGCTGGTATCCGGGGGTAACGGCTACACCTTC. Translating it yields CASSEALLVSGGNGYTF.

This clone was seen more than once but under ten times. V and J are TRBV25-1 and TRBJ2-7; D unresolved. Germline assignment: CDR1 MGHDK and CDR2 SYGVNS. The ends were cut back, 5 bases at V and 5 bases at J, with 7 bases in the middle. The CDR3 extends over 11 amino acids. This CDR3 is CASSLGHEQYF. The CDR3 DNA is TGTGCCAGCAGTCTGGGCCACGAGCAGTACTTC.